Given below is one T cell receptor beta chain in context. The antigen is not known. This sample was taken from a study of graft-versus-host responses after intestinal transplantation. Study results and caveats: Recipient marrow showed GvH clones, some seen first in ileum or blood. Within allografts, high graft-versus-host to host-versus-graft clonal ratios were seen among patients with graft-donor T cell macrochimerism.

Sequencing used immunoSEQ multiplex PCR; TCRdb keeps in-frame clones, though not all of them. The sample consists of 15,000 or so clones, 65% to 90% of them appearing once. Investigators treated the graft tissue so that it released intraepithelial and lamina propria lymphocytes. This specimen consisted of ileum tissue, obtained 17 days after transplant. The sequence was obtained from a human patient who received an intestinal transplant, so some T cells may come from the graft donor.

The CDR3 reads CAWSAPASQADEQYF. The CDR3, as DNA: TGTGCCTGGAGTGCGCCAGCTAGCCAGGCGGACGAGCAGTACTTC. The chain is built from TRBV30 and TRBJ2-7, with D tentatively TRBD2 (5 bases). CDR3 length equals 15 residues. The ends were cut back, 1 base at V and 5 bases at J, with 18 bases in the middle. CDR1 is GTSNPN, CDR2 SVGIG, per germline (reference sequence).